This T cell receptor (beta chain) was sequenced for a study of tumor-infiltrating lymphocytes in primary liver carcinoma. Regarding the study as a whole: A small share of top clones, only about 8-24%, was found in all five tumor regions. Tumor-adjacent and tumor-blood pairs shared less of their repertoires than tumor region pairs shared.

Concerning this clonotype itself: The antigen is not known. This may come from a read error, since a much larger clone is one base off.

Constant-region priming of approximately 500 ng total RNA yielded TCR beta cDNA. ARM-PCR, slightly modified, supplied the TCR beta libraries through three nested multiplex PCR rounds. Investigators reported that the first two PCR rounds, at roughly 11 cycles each, used TRBV1-TRBV30 forward primers with a C-beta reverse primer. TCRdb itself ran the multiplex PCR reads through MiXCR, one entry per CDR3 protein. This table holds about 60,000 distinct CDR3 sequences, approximately 74% found once. The V gene's germline CDR1 is MGHRA and CDR2 YSYEKL. Trimming shortened V by 2 bases and J by 3 bases, and 17 bases separated the two germline ends. CDR3 length equals 17 residues. Both RNA and DNA were isolated together from about 20-30 mg of bulk tissue that had not been sorted. Treatment of the patients' primary liver carcinoma consisted of surgical resection. HBV chronically infected the treatment-naive patients.

This sequence originates from a man between 40 and 49 years old with primary liver carcinoma and hepatitis B virus infection. The chain is built from TRBV4-1 and TRBJ1-3, with D possibly TRBD1 on 6 matching bases. Material for sequencing was liver tumor tissue from sampling region 4. Subset given: tumor region T4, right-lateral pole. The DNA of the CDR3 is TGCGCCAGCAGCCAACTAAGGACAGCAGGTTATGGAAACACCATATATTTT. This encodes CASSQLRTAGYGNTIYF.